This T cell receptor beta chain was found in a study of cytomegalovirus exposure and HLA in healthy donors. General observations from the study: Upon later analysis, HLA-associated TCR beta chains proved more clonally expanded than other, equally common chains. For most TCR beta V segments, an earlier analysis put the productive rate at about 87% or about 30% of the time. Sequencing likely generated an artifact that appeared as a cluster of highly shared sequence variants. CMV serostatus alone was available as immune exposure information.

60 Vbeta and 13 Jbeta primers were used in PCR. TCRdb's table, derived via immunoSEQ multiplex PCR, lists solely in-frame clones and lacks some. This sample has roughly 140,000 clones, with 73% found just once. About this clone: Its target is not known.

The clonotype comes from a human donor in good health. The sequenced sample was PBMCs.

The CDR3 bases are TGTGCCAGCAGCGTAGGCGGGGGGACCAACAATGAGCAGTTCTTC. Its protein product is CASSVGGGTNNEQFF. The chain has TRBV9 and TRBJ2-1, with 8 bases lining up with TRBD2. The CDR3 totals 15 residues. Germline trimming cut 0 bases from V and 5 bases from J; bases unmatched to any gene: 4. Germline CDR1 and CDR2: SGDLS and YYNGEE.